Listed below are T cell receptor beta chains from one sample, sequenced in a study of blood T cell repertoires in COVID-19. TCRdb's table, derived via immunoSEQ multiplex PCR, lists solely in-frame clones and lacks some. The sample consists of more than 85,000 clones, 65% to 85% of them appearing once. The source material was peripheral blood. The source of these receptors is a man at least 80 years old with active or convalescent COVID-19. Each CDR3 is given with its conserved first and last residue. The D gene is left open where the match is weak. Where a row states a size, it is once, few, many or the class of an expanded clone; other rows omit it.

v_call,j_call,cdr3_length,clone_size,d_call,cdr3_aa,cdr3_nt
TRBV19,TRBJ2-1,14,.,.,CASTATSSYNEQFF,TGTGCCAGTACCGCCACGAGCTCCTACAATGAGCAGTTCTTC
TRBV19,TRBJ2-2,12,.,.,CASSPRVGELFF,TGTGCCAGTAGTCCGAGGGTCGGGGAGCTGTTTTTT
TRBV6-2/TRBV6-3,TRBJ2-5,13,.,.,CASRRGDRETQYF,TGTGCCAGCCGCCGGGGGGACAGAGAGACCCAGTACTTC
TRBV6-2/TRBV6-3,TRBJ1-1,14,.,TRBD1,CASSTDRANTEAFF,TGTGCCAGCAGTACGGACAGGGCGAACACTGAAGCTTTCTTT
TRBV9,TRBJ1-5,13,.,.,CASSVLRNQPQHF,TGTGCCAGCAGCGTACTTCGCAATCAGCCCCAGCATTTT
TRBV7-6,TRBJ2-7,15,.,TRBD2,CASSPRTSGPYEQYF,TGTGCCAGCAGCCCCAGGACTAGCGGGCCCTACGAGCAGTACTTC
TRBV3-1/TRBV3-2,TRBJ1-1,15,few,.,CASSQEDSMNTEAFF,TGTGCCAGCAGCCAAGAGGACAGCATGAACACTGAAGCTTTCTTT
TRBV11-2,TRBJ2-1,14,.,.,CASSLETVSNEQFF,TGTGCCAGCAGCTTAGAGACAGTCTCCAATGAGCAGTTCTTC
TRBV18,TRBJ2-7,14,.,TRBD2,CASSPPRGAYEQYF,TGTGCCAGCTCACCACCACGGGGGGCCTACGAGCAGTACTTC
TRBV6-6,TRBJ2-3,15,.,.,CASSTAGPSTDTQYF,TGTGCCAGCAGTACCGCGGGACCTAGCACAGATACGCAGTATTTT
TRBV5-4,TRBJ1-2,13,.,.,CASSSRGNYGYTF,TGTGCCAGCAGCTCGAGGGGGAACTATGGCTACACCTTC
TRBV29-1,TRBJ1-5,20,.,TRBD1,CSVEEQTMDRIVSFNQPQHF,TGCAGCGTTGAAGAGCAAACTATGGACAGGATTGTTAGCTTCAATCAGCCCCAGCATTTT
TRBV7-8,TRBJ2-5,17,.,TRBD2,CASSLVTSGGYQETQYF,TGTGCCAGCAGCTTAGTGACTAGCGGGGGGTACCAAGAGACCCAGTACTTC
TRBV30,TRBJ2-2,11,.,.,CAWSRGGELFF,TGTGCCTGGAGTCGGGGGGGGGAGCTGTTTTTT
TRBV5-4,TRBJ1-1,14,.,TRBD1,CASSVGQRNTEAFF,TGTGCCAGCAGCGTGGGACAGCGAAACACTGAAGCTTTCTTT
TRBV10-2,TRBJ1-1,13,.,.,CASTSARDTEAFF,TGCGCCAGCACATCAGCCCGGGACACTGAAGCTTTCTTT
TRBV11-2,TRBJ2-3,16,.,.,CASSLWGAMSTDTQYF,TGTGCCAGCAGCTTGTGGGGCGCAATGAGCACAGATACGCAGTATTTT